A single TCR beta chain is shown here with its context. Antigen: not known. PBMCs numbering at least 6 million were isolated per sample. Per sample, no less than 5 micrograms of total RNA were extracted. A second 7 to 11 cycle PCR used barcoded and J-beta primers. TCRdb reanalysed the 5' RACE reads using MiXCR and keeps one entry per CDR3 protein. The sample lists roughly 500,000 distinct CDR3 sequences, 27% occurring once. Germline CDR1 and CDR2: LNHDA and SQIVND (reference sequence). The CDR3 length is 15 residues. With V trimmed by 3 bases and J by 1 base, 3 bases remained unmatched. The data are from a study of blood T cells in healthy people across ages. Overall study: Template switching captured about one barcoded beta molecule per two T cells.

General study points: It was held that diversity estimates obtained from one million T cells represented underestimates.

This receptor was identified in a woman between 70 and 85 years old in good health. The sample consisted of blood. The chain employs TRBV19 and TRBJ2-3; the match to TRBD1 covers 8 bases. CDR3 residues: CASSIRQGRTDTQYF. As DNA, the CDR3 is TGTGCCAGTAGTATTCGACAGGGGCGCACAGATACGCAGTATTTT.